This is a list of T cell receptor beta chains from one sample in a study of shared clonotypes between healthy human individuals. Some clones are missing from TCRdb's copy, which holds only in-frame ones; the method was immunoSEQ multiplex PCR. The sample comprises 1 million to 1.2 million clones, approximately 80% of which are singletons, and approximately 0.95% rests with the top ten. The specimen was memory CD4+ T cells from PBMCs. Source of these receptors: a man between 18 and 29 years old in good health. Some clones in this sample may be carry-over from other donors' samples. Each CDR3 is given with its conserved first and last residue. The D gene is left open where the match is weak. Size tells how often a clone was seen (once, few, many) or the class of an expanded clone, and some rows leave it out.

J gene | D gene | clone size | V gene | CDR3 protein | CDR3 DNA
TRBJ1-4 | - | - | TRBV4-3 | CASSQDLSPNEKLFF | TGCGCCAGCAGCCAAGATCTCTCCCCTAATGAAAAACTGTTTTTT
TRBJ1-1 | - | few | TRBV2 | CASSEVGATEAFF | TGTGCCAGCAGTGAAGTAGGTGCCACTGAAGCTTTCTTT
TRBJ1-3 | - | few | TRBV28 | CASSLISGNTIYF | TGTGCCAGCAGTTTAATCTCTGGAAACACCATATATTTT
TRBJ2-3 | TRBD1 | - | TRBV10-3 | CAITRGRDTDTQYF | TGTGCCATCACGAGGGGGCGAGACACAGATACGCAGTATTTT
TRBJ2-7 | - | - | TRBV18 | CASSPSGSSYEQYF | TGTGCCAGCTCACCGTCGGGTAGCTCCTACGAGCAGTACTTC
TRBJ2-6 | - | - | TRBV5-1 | CASSLVLSGANVLTF | TGCGCCAGCAGCTTGGTGCTGTCTGGGGCCAACGTCCTGACTTTC
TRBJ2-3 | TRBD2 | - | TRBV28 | CASSWAFGTSGPTQYF | TGTGCCAGCAGCTGGGCCTTCGGGACTAGCGGACCTACGCAGTATTTT
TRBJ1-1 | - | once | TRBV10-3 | CAISEPNGRDAEAFF | TGTGCCATCAGTGAACCAAATGGGCGGGACGCTGAAGCTTTCTTT
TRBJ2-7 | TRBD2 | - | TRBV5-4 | CASSLARGGNYEQYF | TGTGCCAGCAGCTTGGCCCGGGGGGGGAATTACGAGCAGTACTTC
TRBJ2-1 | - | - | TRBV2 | CASCLGRLYNEQFF | TGTGCCAGCTGCCTGGGGAGGTTATACAATGAGCAGTTCTTC
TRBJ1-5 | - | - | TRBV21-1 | CASTESNQPQHF | TGTGCTAGCACGGAGAGCAATCAGCCCCAGCATTTT
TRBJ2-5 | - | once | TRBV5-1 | CASSRDGETQYF | TGCGCCAGTTCCAGGGATGGTGAGACCCAGTACTTC
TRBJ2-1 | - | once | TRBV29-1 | CSVRQRSSYNEQFF | TGCAGCGTTCGTCAGCGGAGCTCCTACAATGAGCAGTTCTTC
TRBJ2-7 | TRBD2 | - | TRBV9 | CASSPRGSSGPYEQYF | TGTGCCAGCAGCCCCCGGGGGTCTAGCGGTCCCTACGAGCAGTACTTC
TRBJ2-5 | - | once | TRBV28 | CASRGGLETQYF | TGTGCCAGCAGGGGGGGACTGGAGACCCAGTACTTC
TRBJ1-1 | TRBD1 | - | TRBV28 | CASSRGQGAVAFF | TGTGCCAGCAGTAGGGGACAGGGGGCGGTAGCTTTCTTT
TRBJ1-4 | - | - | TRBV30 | CAWSQAFLNEKLFF | TGTGCCTGGAGTCAGGCATTCCTCAATGAAAAACTGTTTTTT
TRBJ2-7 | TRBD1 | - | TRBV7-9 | CASSPPLGQGYEQYF | TGTGCCAGCAGCCCTCCTTTAGGACAGGGGTACGAGCAGTACTTC
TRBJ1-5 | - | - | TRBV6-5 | CASRAGTHLGPQHF | TGTGCCAGCAGGGCCGGGACACACCTGGGGCCCCAGCATTTT
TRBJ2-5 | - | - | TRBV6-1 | CASSVRQVEETQYF | TGTGCCAGCAGTGTACGACAAGTCGAAGAGACCCAGTACTTC
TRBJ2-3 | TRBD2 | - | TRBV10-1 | CASSGSIVDTQYF | TGCGCCAGTAGCGGGAGCATTGTTGATACGCAGTATTTT
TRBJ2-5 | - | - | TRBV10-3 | CAMSSGVGETQYF | TGTGCCATGAGCTCTGGAGTGGGCGAGACCCAGTACTTC
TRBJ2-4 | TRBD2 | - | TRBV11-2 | CASSVTSGSLGNIQYF | TGTGCCAGCAGCGTGACTAGCGGGAGTCTCGGAAACATTCAGTACTTC
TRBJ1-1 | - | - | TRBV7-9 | CASSFALNTEAFF | TGTGCCAGCAGCTTTGCCCTGAACACTGAAGCTTTCTTT
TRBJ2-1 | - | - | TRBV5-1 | CASRADYYNEQFF | TGCGCCAGCAGGGCAGACTATTACAATGAGCAGTTCTTC
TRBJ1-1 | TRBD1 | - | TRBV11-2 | CASSLQGAVAFF | TGTGCCAGCAGCTTACAGGGGGCAGTCGCTTTCTTT
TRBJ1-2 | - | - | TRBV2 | CATMRLPGLNYGYTF | TGTGCCACCATGAGACTTCCGGGACTTAACTATGGCTACACCTTC
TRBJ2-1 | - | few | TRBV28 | CASSRSGAENEQFF | TGTGCCAGCAGTAGGAGTGGGGCTGAGAATGAGCAGTTCTTC
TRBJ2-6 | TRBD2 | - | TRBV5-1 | CASTPGGSGANVLTF | TGCGCCAGCACCCCGGGAGGTTCTGGGGCCAACGTCCTGACTTTC
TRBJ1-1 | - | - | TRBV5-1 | CASSLEGSTIAFF | TGCGCCAGCAGCTTGGAAGGGTCAACGATAGCTTTCTTT
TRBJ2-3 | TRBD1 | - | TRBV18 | CASSPRQGRTDTQYF | TGTGCCAGCTCCCCGAGACAGGGGAGAACAGATACGCAGTATTTT
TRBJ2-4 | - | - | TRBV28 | CASSRNIQYF | TGTGCCAGCAGCCGAAACATTCAGTACTTC
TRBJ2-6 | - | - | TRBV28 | CASSSQEAGANVLTF | TGTGCCAGCAGCTCACAGGAGGCTGGGGCCAACGTCCTGACTTTC
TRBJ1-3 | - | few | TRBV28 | CASSLASISGNTIYF | TGTGCCAGCAGTTTAGCCAGCATCTCTGGAAACACCATATATTTT
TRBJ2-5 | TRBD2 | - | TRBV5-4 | CASSPGGLAGGIQETQYF | TGTGCCAGCAGCCCGGGGGGCCTAGCGGGAGGGATCCAAGAGACCCAGTACTTC
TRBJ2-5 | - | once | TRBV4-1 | CASSQDRLDGTQYF | TGCGCCAGCAGCCAAGATCGTCTAGACGGGACCCAGTACTTC
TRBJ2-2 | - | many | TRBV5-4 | CASSSAKGTGELFF | TGTGCCAGCAGTTCCGCTAAGGGCACCGGGGAGCTGTTTTTT
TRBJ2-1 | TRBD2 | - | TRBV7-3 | CASSPLGSAGREVHNEQFF | TGTGCCAGCAGCCCCCTGGGCAGCGCGGGGCGGGAGGTCCACAATGAGCAGTTCTTC
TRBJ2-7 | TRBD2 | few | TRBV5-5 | CASSLGTSGIYEQYF | TGTGCCAGCAGCTTGGGGACTAGCGGAATCTACGAGCAGTACTTC
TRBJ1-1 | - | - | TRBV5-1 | CASSGGQRVGTEAFF | TGCGCCAGCAGCGGAGGACAGCGGGTAGGCACTGAAGCTTTCTTT
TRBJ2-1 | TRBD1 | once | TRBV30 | CAWSATPGQVTYNEQFF | TGTGCCTGGAGTGCTACCCCCGGACAGGTAACCTACAATGAGCAGTTCTTC
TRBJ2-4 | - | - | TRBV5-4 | CASDSVGAQPAKNIQYF | TGTGCCAGCGACTCTGTAGGGGCCCAGCCGGCCAAAAACATTCAGTACTTC